A single sample is the source of the 30 T cell receptor beta chains below, sequenced in a study of identical twins. One entry per CDR3 protein results from TCRdb running MiXCR on the 5' RACE reads. The sample records 400,000 to 550,000 distinct CDR3 sequences, 20% to 25% being singletons. These data are also associated with another study on T cells expressing NK-cell markers.

Sequenced material: CD4+ T cells sorted from blood. These receptor sequences come from a woman aged 18-29 years in good health.

The rearrangement uses TRBV20-1 and TRBJ2-1; D unresolved. The germline V gene encodes CDR1 DFQATT and CDR2 SNEGSKA (reference sequence). CDR3 length equals 11 residues. CDR3 sequence: CSERVYNEQFF. CDR3 nucleotides: TGCAGCGAAAGAGTATACAATGAGCAGTTCTTC.

Of note for this clonotype: Sequence at one end of the junction differs from germline and may be a read error. The rearrangement links TRBV7-2 to TRBJ2-1; no reliable D call. Germline V gene data show CDR1 as SGHTA and CDR2 as FQGNSA. The CDR3 is 11 residues long. The CDR3 protein is CASSFRADTVF. CDR3 DNA: TGTGCCAGCAGCTTTCGAGCAGACACGGTCTTC. Using reference TRBV7-2 and TRBJ2-1 for the parts outside the CDR3, the full variable domain is GAGVSQSPSNKVTEKGKDVELRCDPISGHTALYWYRQSLGQGLEFLIYFQGNSAPDKSGLPSDRFSAERTGGSVSTLTIQRTQQEDSAVYLCASSFRADTVFGPGTRLTVL.

The V call is TRBV18, the J call TRBJ2-3, with 7 bases aligning to TRBD2. V lost 5 bases, J lost 0 bases, and 8 bases stayed unmatched. Per the germline V gene, CDR1 is KGHSH and CDR2 is LQKENI. The CDR3 spans 16 residues. The CDR3 sequence is CASSSTAGASTDTQYF. CDR3 nucleotide sequence: TGTGCCAGCTCATCCACTGCGGGAGCTAGCACAGATACGCAGTATTTT.

This clonotype came up a few times. V gene TRBV12-3 or TRBV12-4 combines with J gene TRBJ1-2, with TRBD1 matching 8 bases. V was clipped by 5 bases and J by 2 bases; unmatched bases: 10. The length of the CDR3 is 16 residues. The CDR3 is CASSLPGQETNYGYTF. The CDR3 nucleotides are TGTGCCAGCAGTCTCCCGGGACAGGAGACCAACTATGGCTACACCTTC.

The chain is built from TRBV6-5 and TRBJ1-1; D not resolved. V shed 0 bases and J shed 3 bases, with 8 bases lying between them. The germline CDR1 and CDR2 sequences are MNHEY and SVGAGI. This CDR3 is built from 14 residues. The CDR3 DNA sequence: TGTGCCAGCAGTTACTCGAGCGGGTACACTGAAGCTTTCTTT. Translation gives CASSYSSGYTEAFF.

This sequence joins TRBV10-3 and TRBJ2-3; TRBD1 or TRBD2 may be the D gene (5 bases each). The V gene lost 2 bases and the J gene lost 1 base, with 10 bases spanning the gap. This CDR3 region has 15 residues. CDR1 ENHRY and CDR2 SYGVKD come from the germline V gene. In DNA, the CDR3 is TGTGCCATCAGTGAGCGTGAGGGGCGCACAGATACGCAGTATTTT. It yields the protein CAISEREGRTDTQYF.

This chain joins TRBV7-8 and TRBJ2-2, with 8 bases aligning to TRBD2. The CDR3 has 15 residues. Germline values: CDR1 SGHVS, CDR2 FQNEAQ. The V segment lost 7 bases and the J segment 5 bases; nucleotides outside the gene matches: 9. The chain's CDR3 is CASTFKRELTGELFF. The CDR3 bases are TGTGCCAGCACCTTCAAGCGGGAGTTAACCGGGGAGCTGTTTTTT. The full variable domain, with the rest looked up from reference TRBV7-8 and TRBJ2-2, is GAGVSQSPRYKVAKRGQDVALRCDPISGHVSLFWYQQALGQGPEFLTYFQNEAQLDKSGLPSDRFFAERPEGSVSTLKIQRTQQEDSAVYLCASTFKRELTGELFFGEGSRLTVL.

The chain carries TRBV5-1 and TRBJ2-7; D may be TRBD2 (5 bases). The CDR3 is made up of 12 amino acids. The germline V gene encodes CDR1 SGHRS and CDR2 YFSETQ. The germline V and J ends were trimmed by 0 bases and 6 bases, with 7 bases remaining between them. The CDR3 sequence: CASSLVASEQYF. CDR3 nucleotides: TGCGCCAGCAGCTTGGTAGCGAGCGAGCAGTACTTC.

The rearrangement uses TRBV6-5 and TRBJ1-5, with a possible D match to TRBD1 (6 bases). Germline lookup yields CDR1 MNHEY and CDR2 SVGAGI. Trimming left V 2 bases short and J 1 base short, with 9 bases between. The CDR3 loop spans 15 amino acids. In DNA, the CDR3 is TGTGCCAGCAGTTACACGGGGGCCAGCAATCAGCCCCAGCATTTT. Translated, it gives CASSYTGASNQPQHF.

This clonotype has just a few counts. CDR3 nucleotide sequence: TGTGCCAGCAGCCCCGGGACCTCTCCTAATTCACCCCTCCACTTT. Amino acid sequence: CASSPGTSPNSPLHF. The chain joins TRBV6-1 to TRBJ1-6; a possible D gene is TRBD1 (5 bases). The CDR3 length is 15 residues. V lost 6 bases and J lost 6, with 15 bases in between. Germline CDR1 is MNHNS and CDR2 is SASEGT.

The V and J genes are TRBV5-1 and TRBJ1-4; 8 bases map to TRBD1. Germline V lookup: CDR1 SGHRS, CDR2 YFSETQ. The V gene end was trimmed by 4 bases and the J gene end by 8 bases; junction bases not matched to a gene: 7. The CDR3 consists of 14 residues. CDR3: CASSTTGTGEKLFF. The DNA of the CDR3 is TGCGCCAGCAGCACTACCGGGACAGGAGAAAAACTGTTTTTT.

The CDR3: CATRLAGEETQYF. CDR3 DNA: TGCGCCACCCGCCTAGCGGGGGAAGAGACCCAGTACTTC. The chain is built from TRBV10-2 and TRBJ2-5; 10 bases are a match to TRBD2. CDR1 is WSHSY, CDR2 SAAADI, per germline. CDR3 length: 13 residues. Trimming at V came to 10 bases and at J to 3 bases, leaving 5 bases not matched to a gene.

A few counts support this clonotype. This chain joins TRBV11-3 and TRBJ2-5, with unresolved D. V lost 0 bases and J lost 1, with 9 bases in between. Germline CDR1 is SGHNT and CDR2 is YENEEA. There are 15 residues in the CDR3. The CDR3 protein is CASSLDSRSQETQYF. CDR3 sequence (DNA): TGTGCCAGCAGCTTAGATTCGAGGTCCCAAGAGACCCAGTACTTC.

The chain couples TRBV11-2 to TRBJ2-5; 10 bases align to TRBD1. Trimming removed 1 base from V and 3 bases from J; junction bases left unmatched: 11. The CDR3 is 18 amino acids. Germline V gene sequence: CDR1 SGHAT, CDR2 FQNNGV. The chain's CDR3 is CASSLGGVSGQGKETQYF. CDR3 DNA sequence: TGTGCCAGCAGCTTAGGAGGAGTATCGGGACAGGGGAAAGAGACCCAGTACTTC.

J is TRBJ2-3 and V is TRBV7-9, with 8 bases identical to TRBD1. The V gene's germline CDR1 is SEHNR and CDR2 FQNEAQ (reference sequence). The CDR3 length is 17 residues. V shed 0 bases, J shed 4 bases, and the junction held 9 bases outside the gene matches. CDR3 loop: CASSLAYLDRAADTQYF. DNA of the CDR3: TGTGCCAGCAGCTTAGCTTACTTGGACAGGGCCGCAGATACGCAGTATTTT.

This clonotype was detected only a few times. The V and J genes are TRBV11-1 and TRBJ2-6; 8 nucleotides agree with TRBD1. The ends lost 5 bases at V and 4 bases at J; junction bases unmatched: 13. The CDR3 sequence is 18 residues long. CDR1 and CDR2 from the germline V gene are SGHAT and FQDESV (reference sequence). DNA for the CDR3: TGTGCCAGCAGCCCTCGGGCAGGGGGCTTATCGGGGGCCAACGTCCTGACTTTC. This encodes CASSPRAGGLSGANVLTF.

There are a few counts of this clonotype. The V call is TRBV5-1, the J call TRBJ1-1; D is possibly TRBD1 (5 bases). V lost 4 bases and J lost 3, with 19 bases in between. Per germline, CDR1 SGHRS and CDR2 YFSETQ. The CDR3 consists of 16 residues. CDR3 in DNA: TGCGCCAGCAGCCCTAACACGGGGGGATTGGACACTGAAGCTTTCTTT. Protein product: CASSPNTGGLDTEAFF. Combining the CDR3 with reference TRBV5-1 and TRBJ1-1 gives the whole variable domain KAGVTQTPRYLIKTRGQQVTLSCSPISGHRSVSWYQQTPGQGLQFLFEYFSETQRNKGNFPGRFSGRQFSNSRSEMNVSTLELGDSALYLCASSPNTGGLDTEAFFGQGTRLTVV.

V usage is TRBV7-2 and J usage is TRBJ2-4, with D perhaps matching TRBD1 (6 bases). The CDR3 is made up of 14 amino acids. The germline CDR1 and CDR2 sequences are SGHTA and FQGNSA. Trimming pared 5 bases from V and 7 bases from J, leaving 15 bases between. The CDR3 region has the DNA TGTGCCAGCAGCCCGCACCAGGGGAACAACATTCAGTACTTC. Amino acids: CASSPHQGNNIQYF. The full variable domain, its missing parts supplied by reference TRBV7-2 and TRBJ2-4, is GAGVSQSPSNKVTEKGKDVELRCDPISGHTALYWYRQSLGQGLEFLIYFQGNSAPDKSGLPSDRFSAERTGGSVSTLTIQRTQQEDSAVYLCASSPHQGNNIQYFGAGTRLSVL.

The rearrangement uses TRBV10-3 and TRBJ2-1; perhaps TRBD2 as D (6 bases). This CDR3 contains 15 residues. Trimming took off 8 bases at V and 0 bases at J, with 14 bases between the two ends. In germline, CDR1 is ENHRY, CDR2 SYGVKD. CDR3 amino acids: CAIWGERDSYNEQFF. In DNA, the CDR3 is TGTGCCATCTGGGGGGAACGGGACTCCTACAATGAGCAGTTCTTC.

The chain combines TRBV5-1 with TRBJ2-1, with 9 bases identical to TRBD2. V lost 8 bases to trimming and J lost 9 bases; unmatched junction nucleotides: 15. This CDR3 comprises 15 residues. Germline CDR1 and CDR2: SGHRS and YFSETQ. CDR3 DNA: TGCGCCAGTGAGACAGTAGCGGGAGCCTCGGGTGAGCAGTTCTTC. Translation: CASETVAGASGEQFF.

This clonotype has ten or more counts. DNA of the CDR3: TGTGCCAGCATTCCCCCACGGGGGACTAGTCGTGATAATGAGCAGTTCTTC. Translation: CASIPPRGTSRDNEQFF. V usage is TRBV12-3 or TRBV12-4 and J usage is TRBJ2-1; the match to TRBD2 covers 8 bases. Trimming removed 7 bases from V and 7 bases from J; junction bases left unmatched: 18. CDR3 length: 17 amino acids.

The CDR3 nucleotides are TGCAGTGCTAGAAGAGACCGTGAAGCTTTCTTT. It encodes CSARRDREAFF. This chain links TRBV20-1 with TRBJ1-1; D uncertain. The germline V gene has CDR1 DFQATT and CDR2 SNEGSKA (reference sequence). The CDR3 is made up of 11 amino acids. The V end was cut by 2 bases, the J end by 7 bases, with 8 bases between.

This clonotype was found a few times. The V gene is TRBV30, the J gene TRBJ2-5; weak D call: TRBD2 (6 bases). Germline V lookup: CDR1 GTSNPN, CDR2 SVGIG (reference sequence). This CDR3 has 13 amino acids. V was cut by 3 bases and J by 5 bases, with 13 bases left in between. The chain's CDR3 is CAWRRGLAETQYF. Written as DNA, the CDR3 is TGTGCCTGGAGACGAGGTCTAGCGGAGACCCAGTACTTC.

In this sample, this clonotype turned up a few times. This chain links TRBV10-3 with TRBJ1-1; possible D gene TRBD1, 6 bases. The CDR3 is 16 residues long. The germline V gene encodes CDR1 ENHRY and CDR2 SYGVKD. The V gene lost 6 bases and the J gene lost 4 bases, with 21 bases spanning the gap. The CDR3 nucleotides read TGTGCCATCAGCCAGGTTGGGGGCGCGAGGGGCACTGAAGCTTTCTTT. It is translated as CAISQVGGARGTEAFF.

The rearrangement joins TRBV2 to TRBJ1-5; perhaps TRBD1 as D (5 bases). The CDR3 has 11 amino acids. Between the trimmed V and J ends, which lost 8 bases and 8 bases, there was a span of 10 bases. Germline CDR1 reads SNHLY; CDR2 reads FYNNEI. The CDR3 here is CASGGEEPQHF. The CDR3 DNA reads TGTGCCAGCGGAGGGGAAGAGCCCCAGCATTTT.

The sample holds a few counts of this clonotype. The rearrangement joins TRBV7-8 to TRBJ1-5; 8 bases agree with TRBD1. This CDR3 region has 17 residues. With V trimmed by 2 bases and J by 4 bases, 10 bases remained unmatched. Germline V gene sequence: CDR1 SGHVS, CDR2 FQNEAQ. Written as DNA, the CDR3 is TGTGCCAGCAGCTTACGGGAGGCGGACAGGGAAAATCAGCCCCAGCATTTT. Translating it yields CASSLREADRENQPQHF.

The J gene is TRBJ2-3, the V gene TRBV29-1, with 8 bases identical to TRBD2. The CDR3 totals 13 residues. Per germline, CDR1 SQVTM and CDR2 ANQGSEA. With V trimmed by 7 bases and J by 6 bases, 9 bases remained unmatched. The CDR3 reads CSELAGTRDTQYF. The DNA for the CDR3 is TGCAGCGAGTTAGCCGGGACTAGGGATACGCAGTATTTT.

This chain connects TRBV12-3 or TRBV12-4 to TRBJ1-2; TRBD1 might be the D (6 bases). The CDR3 runs to 14 residues. Trimming pared 5 bases from V and 6 bases from J, leaving 16 bases between. Here the CDR3 DNA reads TGTGCCAGCAGTCCCTCTCCCAGGGGCCATGGCTACACCTTC. Translated, it gives CASSPSPRGHGYTF.

This clonotype turned up a few times. CDR3 residues: CAIGEGQGKGYEQYF. The DNA for the CDR3 is TGTGCCATCGGGGAAGGACAGGGAAAGGGATACGAGCAGTACTTC. V and J are TRBV10-3 and TRBJ2-7, with 8 bases lining up with TRBD1. The CDR3 runs 15 residues. The V gene's germline CDR1 is ENHRY and CDR2 SYGVKD. J lost 4 bases, V lost 8 bases, and 13 bases had no gene match.

This clonotype was seen a few times. This chain uses TRBV15 with TRBJ1-6; D gene uncertain. The V gene lost 3 bases and the J gene lost 6 bases, with 12 bases spanning the gap. The CDR3 is made up of 15 amino acids. The germline V gene encodes CDR1 LNHNV and CDR2 YYDKDF (reference sequence). The CDR3 sequence: CATSSQSRGNSPLHF. The CDR3 bases are TGTGCCACCAGCAGTCAGAGTCGGGGTAATTCACCCCTCCACTTT. The variable domain in full, completed from reference TRBV15 and TRBJ1-6, reads DAMVIQNPRYQVTQFGKPVTLSCSQTLNHNVMYWYQQKSSQAPKLLFHYYDKDFNNEADTPDNFQSRRPNTSFCFLDIRSPGLGDTAMYLCATSSQSRGNSPLHFGNGTRLTVT.